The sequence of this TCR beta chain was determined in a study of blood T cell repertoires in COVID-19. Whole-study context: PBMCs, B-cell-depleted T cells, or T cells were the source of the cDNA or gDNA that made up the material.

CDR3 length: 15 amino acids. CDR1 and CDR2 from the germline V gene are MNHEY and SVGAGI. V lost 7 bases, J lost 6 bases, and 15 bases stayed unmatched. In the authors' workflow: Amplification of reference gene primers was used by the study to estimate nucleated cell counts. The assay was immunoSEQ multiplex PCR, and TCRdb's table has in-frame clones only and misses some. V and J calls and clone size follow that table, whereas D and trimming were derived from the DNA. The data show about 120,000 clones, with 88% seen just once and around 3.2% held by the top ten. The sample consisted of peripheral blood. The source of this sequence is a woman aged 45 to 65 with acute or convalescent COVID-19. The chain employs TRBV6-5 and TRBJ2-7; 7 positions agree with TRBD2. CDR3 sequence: CASKDISGTRIEQYF. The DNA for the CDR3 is TGTGCCAGCAAGGACATAAGCGGGACTCGGATCGAGCAGTACTTC.